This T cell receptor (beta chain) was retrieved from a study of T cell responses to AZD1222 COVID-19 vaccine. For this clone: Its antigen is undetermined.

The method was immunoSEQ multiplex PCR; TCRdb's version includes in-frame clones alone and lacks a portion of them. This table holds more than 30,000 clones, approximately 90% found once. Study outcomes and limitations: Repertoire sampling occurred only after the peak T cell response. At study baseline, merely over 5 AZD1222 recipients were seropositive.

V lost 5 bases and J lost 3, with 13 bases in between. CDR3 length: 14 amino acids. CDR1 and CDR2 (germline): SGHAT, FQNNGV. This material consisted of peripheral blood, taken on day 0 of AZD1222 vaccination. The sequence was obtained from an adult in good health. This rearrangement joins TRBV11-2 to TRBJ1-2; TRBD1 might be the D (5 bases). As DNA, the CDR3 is TGTGCCAGCAGCGAAGGGTGGGGGGACTATGGCTACACCTTC. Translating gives CASSEGWGDYGYTF.